What follows are 26 T cell receptor beta chains derived from one specimen sequenced in a study of T cell changes during pregnancy in multiple sclerosis. Here immunoSEQ multiplex PCR was the method, and the copy in TCRdb shows in-frame clones only, minus some. Among 20,000 to 25,000 clones, more than 85% were seen once, and the ten largest hold 0.6% to 0.85%. The sequencing here drew on CD4+ T cells from peripheral blood mononuclear cells, taken in the third trimester of pregnancy. Every receptor here comes from a female donor with multiple sclerosis, enrolled in a pregnancy study.

The V and J genes are TRBV11-2 and TRBJ1-4; D is unresolved. CDR3 length equals 15 residues. V was cut by 5 bases and J by 8 bases, with 18 bases left in between. Germline V gives CDR1 SGHAT, CDR2 FQNNGV. The CDR3 loop is CASSPAREVSEKLFF. The DNA of the CDR3 is TGTGCCAGCAGCCCGGCCCGGGAGGTCAGCGAAAAACTGTTTTTT.

The chain combines TRBV7-8 with TRBJ1-6; a weak D match, TRBD1 (5 bases). Germline CDR1 SGHVS, CDR2 FQNEAQ. The CDR3 covers 15 residues. Trimming pared 5 bases from V and 7 bases from J, leaving 15 bases between. DNA for the CDR3: TGTGCCAGCAGCAGATCGACAGTCTTGAATTCACCCCTCCACTTT. Translated, it gives CASSRSTVLNSPLHF.

The V gene is TRBV30, the J gene TRBJ1-2, with D tentatively TRBD1 (6 bases). Germline V gene sequence: CDR1 GTSNPN, CDR2 SVGIG (reference sequence). This CDR3 has 12 amino acids. V was trimmed by 2 bases and J by 5 bases, leaving 9 bases between them. The CDR3 protein is CAWSKTGYGYTF. CDR3 bases: TGTGCCTGGAGTAAAACAGGGTATGGCTACACCTTC.

This chain joins TRBV9 and TRBJ1-6, with unresolved D. Trimming stripped 6 bases from V and 5 bases from J, with 15 bases between. This CDR3 region has 15 residues. Germline V gene lookup returns CDR1 SGDLS and CDR2 YYNGEE. The CDR3 sequence: CASTGGSGDNSPLHF. The CDR3, as DNA: TGTGCCAGCACCGGAGGCAGCGGAGATAATTCACCCCTCCACTTT.

The CDR3, as DNA: TGTGCCAGAAGCATTGACTCGGGGAGAGCCTCTGGAAACACCATATATTTT. This gives the protein CARSIDSGRASGNTIYF. This chain connects TRBV5-3 to TRBJ1-3; D unresolved. TRBV5-3 has ORF status, its function being uncertain. The CDR3 runs to 17 residues. V lost 4 bases to trimming and J lost 0 bases, with 17 bases between them.

The rearrangement uses TRBV4-1 and TRBJ2-1; TRBD2 aligns across 10 bases. The CDR3 length is 16 residues. Per germline, CDR1 MGHRA and CDR2 YSYEKL. V gave up 3 bases and J gave up 3 bases; unmatched junction bases: 5. The CDR3 DNA reads as TGCGCCAGCAGCCACGTAGCGGGGGGTCACTACAATGAGCAGTTCTTC. As protein: CASSHVAGGHYNEQFF.

The rearrangement joins TRBV6-5 to TRBJ2-1; the match to TRBD1 covers 11 bases. J lost 6 bases, V lost 4 bases, and 5 bases had no gene match. The CDR3 length is 15 residues. Germline CDR1 and CDR2: MNHEY and SVGAGI. The CDR3: CASSSWTGGFNEQFF. In nucleotides, the CDR3 is TGTGCCAGCAGTTCTTGGACAGGGGGCTTCAATGAGCAGTTCTTC.

The chain couples TRBV11-2 to TRBJ1-4; D is undetermined. This CDR3 contains 15 residues. V shed 8 bases and J shed 5 bases, with 18 bases lying between them. The germline gives CDR1 SGHAT, CDR2 FQNNGV. The CDR3 DNA is TGTGCCAGCGGGCGTTGGACGGGGAGAAATGAAAAACTGTTTTTT. It specifies CASGRWTGRNEKLFF.

CDR3 residues: CASSLSGRGSTEAFF. The CDR3 bases are TGTGCCAGCAGTTTGTCCGGAAGGGGGAGCACTGAAGCTTTCTTT. The chain employs TRBV6-5 and TRBJ1-1; D perhaps matches TRBD1 (6 bases). Trimming left V 4 bases short and J 4 bases short, with 16 bases between. Germline V gives CDR1 MNHEY, CDR2 SVGAGI. The CDR3 consists of 15 residues.

This clone was counted once. CDR3 region: CASSLIPGQAYNEQFF. As DNA, the CDR3 is TGCGCCAGCAGCTTAATTCCGGGACAGGCCTACAATGAGCAGTTCTTC. The chain combines TRBV5-1 with TRBJ2-1; 8 nucleotides agree with TRBD1. Germline assignment: CDR1 SGHRS and CDR2 YFSETQ. V lost 2 bases, J lost 2 bases, and 6 bases stayed unmatched. The CDR3 consists of 16 residues.

V gene TRBV19 combines with J gene TRBJ1-1, with no clear D. Germline V gives CDR1 LNHDA, CDR2 SQIVND (reference sequence). V was shortened by 7 bases and J by 10 bases, with 16 bases between the two germline ends. The CDR3 covers 12 residues. The CDR3 nucleotides read TGTGCCAGTACGGCGGTAGGCCCTAGAGCTTTCTTT. Its protein product is CASTAVGPRAFF.

The genes are TRBV27 and TRBJ2-1; 13 bases fit TRBD2. The length of the CDR3 is 14 residues. Trimming cost V 7 bases and J 9 bases; bases outside gene matches: 6. The germline V gene encodes CDR1 MNHEY and CDR2 SMNVEV (reference sequence). The CDR3 DNA reads as TGTGCCAGCATTCGACTAGCGGGGGGTAGTGAGCAGTTCTTC. The encoded protein is CASIRLAGGSEQFF.

This sequence joins TRBV7-3 and TRBJ1-1; no clear D gene. Per the germline V gene, CDR1 is SGHTA and CDR2 is FQGTGA. V gave up 5 bases and J gave up 3 bases, with 13 bases separating them. The CDR3 is 14 residues long. Here the CDR3 DNA reads TGTGCCAGCAGCCCGGATGGAGGTGACACTGAAGCTTTCTTT. Protein sequence: CASSPDGGDTEAFF.

The gene calls are TRBV11-2 and TRBJ2-2; TRBD1 aligns across 9 bases. CDR1 is SGHAT and CDR2 is FQNNGV in the germline V gene. CDR3 size: 15 residues. After removal of 6 bases from V and 6 bases from J, the junction contained 8 bases not matched to a gene. The CDR3 spells CASRTPGTGSGELFF. The CDR3 DNA reads as TGTGCCAGCAGAACTCCCGGGACAGGGTCCGGGGAGCTGTTTTTT.

The chain uses TRBV7-3 and TRBJ2-1, with a weak D call TRBD1 (5 bases). CDR1 is SGHTA and CDR2 is FQGTGA in the germline V gene. CDR3 length equals 11 residues. Trimming pared 5 bases from V and 10 bases from J, leaving 9 bases between. The CDR3 DNA reads TGTGCCAGCAGCCAGGGAATAGAGCAGTTCTTC. Amino acid sequence: CASSQGIEQFF.

Turning to this clone: Other DNA sequences in the same sample also yield this CDR3. The J gene is TRBJ1-2, the V gene TRBV18; 7 bases are a match to TRBD1. CDR1 KGHSH and CDR2 LQKENI come from the germline V gene. Losses at the gene ends were 3 bases for V and 4 bases for J; bases not matched to a gene: 8. The CDR3 runs 15 residues. This CDR3 is CASSPRTGSSYGYTF. CDR3 DNA sequence: TGTGCCAGCTCACCCCGGACAGGTTCCTCCTATGGCTACACCTTC.

Points on this clone: One end of the junction varies from germline; a read error may be responsible. The gene calls are TRBV7-7 and TRBJ2-5, with a weak D call TRBD2 (5 bases). The germline V gene encodes CDR1 SSHAT and CDR2 FNYEAQ (reference sequence). CDR3 length: 15 residues. As DNA, the CDR3 is TGTGCTAGCAGCCCACGGGGTGCAGCCCAAGAGACCCAGTACTTC. This codes for CASSPRGAAQETQYF.

The chain employs TRBV7-9 and TRBJ2-2; perhaps TRBD1 as D (6 bases). From germline, CDR1 is SEHNR and CDR2 FQNEAQ (reference sequence). The CDR3 spans 18 residues. V gave up 5 bases and J gave up 1 base, with 20 bases separating them. The CDR3 DNA is TGTGCCAGCAGCCCACCGGGCAGGGGAGAGAGGAACACCGGGGAGCTGTTTTTT. It specifies CASSPPGRGERNTGELFF. Variable domain in full (rest from reference TRBV7-9 and TRBJ2-2): DTGVSQNPRHKITKRGQNVTFRCDPISEHNRLYWYRQTLGQGPEFLTYFQNEAQLEKSRLLSDRFSAERPKGSFSTLEIQRTEQGDSAMYLCASSPPGRGERNTGELFFGEGSRLTVL.

This clone turned up a few times. This chain connects TRBV29-1 to TRBJ1-1; TRBD1 is a possible D gene (6 bases). The CDR3 consists of 15 residues. Germline-derived CDR1 and CDR2 are SQVTM and ANQGSEA. V dropped 6 bases and J dropped 0 bases, with 17 bases sitting between them. The CDR3 protein is CSVTGGWGMNTEAFF. CDR3 nucleotide sequence: TGCAGCGTCACGGGGGGCTGGGGGATGAACACTGAAGCTTTCTTT.

This chain uses TRBV28 with TRBJ1-1, with D perhaps matching TRBD1 (5 bases). Trimming pared 6 bases from V and 5 bases from J, leaving 13 bases between. The CDR3 consists of 13 residues. Germline assignment: CDR1 MDHEN and CDR2 SYDVKM. CDR3 bases: TGTGCCAGCAGGGACCAGGGTGGGACTGAAGCTTTCTTT. Residues: CASRDQGGTEAFF. Combining the CDR3 with reference TRBV28 and TRBJ1-1 gives the whole variable domain DVKVTQSSRYLVKRTGEKVFLECVQDMDHENMFWYRQDPGLGLRLIYFSYDVKMKEKGDIPEGYSVSREKKERFSLILESASTNQTSMYLCASRDQGGTEAFFGQGTRLTVV.

In its sample, this clone was seen once. The chain links TRBV29-1 to TRBJ2-2; the match to TRBD2 covers 10 bases. CDR3 size: 16 residues. Germline lookup yields CDR1 SQVTM and CDR2 ANQGSEA. J gave up 5 bases and V 4 bases, and 10 bases lay outside the gene matches. In nucleotides, the CDR3 is TGCAGCGTTGCGGGTCAGCGGGGGGGAGGGACCGGGGAGCTGTTTTTT. It encodes CSVAGQRGGGTGELFF.

The chain carries TRBV18 and TRBJ1-2; 7 positions agree with TRBD1. CDR1 KGHSH and CDR2 LQKENI come from the germline V gene. V trimming: 4 bases; J trimming: 5 bases; junction bases outside the gene matches: 19. The CDR3 spans 18 residues. CDR3 sequence: CASSHTVSTGQLFYGYTF. In nucleotides, the CDR3 is TGTGCCAGCTCACATACAGTCTCTACGGGACAGCTTTTTTATGGCTACACCTTC.

This rearrangement joins TRBV9 to TRBJ1-1; D might be TRBD1 (5 bases). Germline assignment: CDR1 SGDLS and CDR2 YYNGEE. V lost 4 bases and J 4 bases, leaving 23 bases between the germline ends. This CDR3 contains 17 residues. The CDR3 here is CASSPRGIGLEGTEAFF. CDR3 sequence (DNA): TGTGCCAGCAGCCCGAGGGGTATAGGCCTGGAGGGCACTGAAGCTTTCTTT.

This clone was detected once. The chain joins TRBV2 to TRBJ2-3, with 10 bases aligning to TRBD2. Germline loops: CDR1 SNHLY, CDR2 FYNNEI. The J segment lost 2 bases and the V segment lost 7 bases, leaving 3 bases of the junction unmatched. The CDR3 is made up of 14 amino acids. Here the CDR3 DNA reads TGTGCCAGCACACTAGCGGGGCTCACAGATACGCAGTATTTT. Translating it yields CASTLAGLTDTQYF.

The rearrangement uses TRBV27 and TRBJ2-3; 7 bases are a match to TRBD1. After removal of 4 bases from V and 4 bases from J, the junction contained 14 bases not matched to a gene. Germline V gives CDR1 MNHEY, CDR2 SMNVEV (reference sequence). The CDR3 is 17 residues long. The CDR3, as DNA: TGTGCCAGCAGTTCTCGACGGGACAGACTCGTCTCAGATACGCAGTATTTT. Its translation: CASSSRRDRLVSDTQYF.

The chain recombines TRBV19 with TRBJ2-7; 7 bases align to TRBD1. CDR3 length equals 14 residues. After removal of 3 bases from V and 1 base from J, the junction contained 3 bases not matched to a gene. The germline V gene encodes CDR1 LNHDA and CDR2 SQIVND (reference sequence). The chain's CDR3 is CASSMLGQSYEQYF. The CDR3 region has the DNA TGTGCCAGTAGTATGTTGGGACAGTCCTACGAGCAGTACTTC.